Presented here are 5 T cell receptor beta chains from one specimen sequenced in a study of cytomegalovirus exposure and HLA in healthy donors. The PCR had 60 Vbeta and 13 Jbeta primers. The assay was immunoSEQ multiplex PCR, and TCRdb's table has in-frame clones only and misses some. The sample includes roughly 120,000 clones, roughly 62% of them seen just once. The sample was PBMCs. The receptors originated from a man aged 25 to 40 in good health and CMV-seropositive.

The gene calls are TRBV28 and TRBJ1-1, with D tentatively TRBD1 (5 bases). The V and J ends lost 5 bases and 3 bases respectively, with 19 bases between them. The germline V gene encodes CDR1 MDHEN and CDR2 SYDVKM. CDR3 length equals 16 residues. CDR3 nucleotides: TGTGCCAGCAGTCCCTGGGCCGCCGGGGGGGACACTGAAGCTTTCTTT. This sequence encodes CASSPWAAGGDTEAFF. Variable domain in full (rest from reference TRBV28 and TRBJ1-1): DVKVTQSSRYLVKRTGEKVFLECVQDMDHENMFWYRQDPGLGLRLIYFSYDVKMKEKGDIPEGYSVSREKKERFSLILESASTNQTSMYLCASSPWAAGGDTEAFFGQGTRLTVV.

The chain is built from TRBV6-1 and TRBJ1-1; the D gene is possibly TRBD1 (5 bases). Trimming cost V 6 bases and J 4 bases, with 15 bases left between them. Germline CDR1 reads MNHNS; CDR2 reads SASEGT. There are 14 residues in the CDR3. Here the CDR3 reads CASSRLGGSTEAFF. The CDR3 bases are TGTGCCAGCAGCCGTTTGGGGGGGTCCACTGAAGCTTTCTTT.

V and J are TRBV11-2 and TRBJ2-1; D not resolved. From germline, CDR1 is SGHAT and CDR2 FQNNGV. V was shortened by 6 bases and J by 7 bases, with 10 bases between the two germline ends. The CDR3 runs 12 residues. CDR3 nucleotides: TGTGCCAGCAGACCCGACACGAATGAGCAGTTCTTC. Amino acids: CASRPDTNEQFF.

The chain is built from TRBV11-2 and TRBJ2-1; TRBD2 matches 9 bases. This CDR3 spans 15 amino acids. V shed 2 bases, J shed 8 bases, and the junction held 7 bases outside the gene matches. In germline, CDR1 is SGHAT, CDR2 FQNNGV. The CDR3 protein is CASSLRVAGAHEQFF. Written as DNA, the CDR3 is TGTGCCAGCAGCTTACGGGTAGCGGGAGCGCATGAGCAGTTCTTC. Full variable domain (remainder filled in from reference TRBV11-2 and TRBJ2-1): EAGVAQSPRYKIIEKRQSVAFWCNPISGHATLYWYQQILGQGPKLLIQFQNNGVVDDSQLPKDRFSAERLKGVDSTLKIQPAKLEDSAVYLCASSLRVAGAHEQFFGPGTRLTVL.

The rearrangement links TRBV7-9 to TRBJ2-7; D is perhaps TRBD2 (6 bases). Germline CDR1 and CDR2: SEHNR and FQNEAQ (reference sequence). The length of the CDR3 is 14 residues. Trimming cost V 8 bases and J 4 bases, with 18 bases left between them. In DNA, the CDR3 is TGTGCCAGCCAACGTCCGGGAGTGGGTTACGAGCAGTACTTC. The encoded protein is CASQRPGVGYEQYF.